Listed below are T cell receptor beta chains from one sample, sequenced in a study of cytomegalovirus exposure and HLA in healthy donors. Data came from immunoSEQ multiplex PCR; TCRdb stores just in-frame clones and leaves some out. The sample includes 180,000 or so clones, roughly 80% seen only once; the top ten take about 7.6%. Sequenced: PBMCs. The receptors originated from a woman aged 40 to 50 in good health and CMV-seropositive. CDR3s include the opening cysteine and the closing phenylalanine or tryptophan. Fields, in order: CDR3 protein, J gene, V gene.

CSVSSGAGELFF	TRBJ2-2	TRBV29-1
CASSPSTLGGVDTQYF	TRBJ2-3	TRBV28
CASSRDRGEETQYF	TRBJ2-5	TRBV7-8
CASSAPSGVDEQYF	TRBJ2-7	TRBV28
CASSSSRGFTGYGYTF	TRBJ1-2	TRBV7-9
CASSSTQDINEQFF	TRBJ2-1	TRBV7-9
CASSLAVGQGRGYTF	TRBJ1-2	TRBV5-5
CASSYDSPYQPQHF	TRBJ1-5	TRBV6-5
CASSMTSGRTGELFF	TRBJ2-2	TRBV7-2
CASSPRDGGPGGYTF	TRBJ1-2	TRBV5-8
CASTTSSYNEQFF	TRBJ2-1	TRBV28
CASSPLAGVGTGELFF	TRBJ2-2	TRBV4-2
CASSGGETQYF	TRBJ2-5	TRBV7-6
CASSFGQPSYEQYF	TRBJ2-7	TRBV7-9
CASSYDGQGAGNEQFF	TRBJ2-1	TRBV7-9
CASSKTGDREKLFF	TRBJ1-4	TRBV19
CASSLRQVSYEQYF	TRBJ2-7	TRBV27
CAIHPGLKNQPQHF	TRBJ1-5	TRBV28
CASSDRAYGYTF	TRBJ1-2	TRBV9
CASTDSASTDTQYF	TRBJ2-3	TRBV19
CASSDQDRSYGYTF	TRBJ1-2	TRBV6-1
CASSAPGGPGIHYGYTF	TRBJ1-2	TRBV6-9
CASRPSEGKLFF	TRBJ1-4	TRBV28
CASSLGLAGVSTVETQYF	TRBJ2-5	TRBV5-8
CASSPRTGLGTGELFF	TRBJ2-2	TRBV11-1
CASSPGTGVTDTQYF	TRBJ2-3	TRBV4-1
CASSFPPGQITDTQYF	TRBJ2-3	TRBV28
CAISVTFSSGANVLTF	TRBJ2-6	TRBV10-3
CASSARPGQRFYGYTF	TRBJ1-2	TRBV19
CASSKRGTGGNEQFF	TRBJ2-1	TRBV21-1
CASSQSFGGLPNTGELFF	TRBJ2-2	TRBV23-1
CASSAGLAGGGTGELFF	TRBJ2-2	TRBV7-6
CASSSQLGLAGETQYF	TRBJ2-5	TRBV11-2
CASSPQYRRGRRTDTQYF	TRBJ2-3	TRBV7-9
CASSRGPGGETQYF	TRBJ2-5	TRBV7-6
CASSFQGAGELFF	TRBJ2-2	TRBV9
CASSDGDRGHVQPQHF	TRBJ1-5	TRBV28
CASSNRHLYEQYF	TRBJ2-7	TRBV7-9
CASSFGQGNEKLFF	TRBJ1-4	TRBV5-1
CASSSILTGQGHTF	TRBJ1-2	TRBV7-2
CASSLGGGGAYEQYF	TRBJ2-7	TRBV7-2
CASMAWGGSSYEQYF	TRBJ2-7	TRBV28
CASRPGNSYEQYF	TRBJ2-7	TRBV11-2
CASSLRTGGSYEQYF	TRBJ2-7	TRBV7-7
CASSQDPTATVNYGYTF	TRBJ1-2	TRBV4-2
CASSLGRGPLYEQYF	-	TRBV28
CAWSLTVQETQYF	TRBJ2-5	TRBV30